Following are 15 T cell receptor beta chains from one sample sequenced in a study of regulatory T cells. General study results and limits: Hydrophobic residues at CDR3 positions 6 and 7 were enriched in conventional CD4+ T cells of CD3G-deficient patients.

The PCR used 52 TRBV and 13 TRBJ primers. Generated by immunoSEQ multiplex PCR, the TCRdb table keeps only in-frame clones and is missing some. The table lists around 15,000 clones, approximately 80% of them singletons. These TCRs' antigens remain unknown. Sequencing was performed on conventional CD4+ T cells sorted from blood. The source is a person in their thirties with CD3G deficiency.

The rearrangement links TRBV6-6 to TRBJ1-2; D not resolved. Germline V gives CDR1 MNHNY, CDR2 SVGAGI (reference sequence). V gave up 5 bases and J gave up 2 bases, with 12 bases separating them. This CDR3 is built from 14 residues. The CDR3 coding sequence is TGTGCCAGCAGTACGCAGGAGGGAAACTATGGCTACACCTTC. Translating it yields CASSTQEGNYGYTF.

This clone showed up just once. The chain joins TRBV6-1 to TRBJ1-1, with D uncertain. Germline CDR1 and CDR2: MNHNS and SASEGT. This CDR3 spans 11 amino acids. The V end was cut by 5 bases, the J end by 9 bases, with 10 bases between. The CDR3 here is CASSYMGKAFF. The CDR3 DNA reads TGTGCCAGCAGTTACATGGGAAAAGCTTTCTTT.

This chain uses TRBV6-1 with TRBJ2-1, with D maybe TRBD1 (5 bases). The V gene's germline CDR1 is MNHNS and CDR2 SASEGT. Deletions cut 4 bases from V and 7 bases from J, with 17 bases between. This CDR3 is 15 amino acids long. The CDR3 sequence is CASSGGRVPGNEQFF. The CDR3 DNA reads as TGTGCCAGCAGTGGGGGCAGGGTGCCAGGGAATGAGCAGTTCTTC.

This sequence joins TRBV6-6 and TRBJ1-2, with D maybe TRBD1 (6 bases). There are 15 residues in the CDR3. The V end lost 2 bases, the J end lost 0 bases, and 10 bases lay between the germline ends. Germline CDR1 MNHNY, CDR2 SVGAGI (reference sequence). The CDR3 coding sequence is TGTGCCAGCAGTTACGGGGGCGGTTCTAACTATGGCTACACCTTC. Its protein is CASSYGGGSNYGYTF.

The V gene is TRBV19, the J gene TRBJ2-3; unclear D gene. This CDR3 comprises 15 residues. The germline V gene encodes CDR1 LNHDA and CDR2 SQIVND (reference sequence). V was shortened by 3 bases and J by 2 bases, with 12 bases between the two germline ends. The CDR3 region is CASSMSNSYTDTQYF. The CDR3 DNA sequence: TGTGCCAGTAGTATGAGCAACTCCTACACAGATACGCAGTATTTT.

The chain has TRBV28 and TRBJ1-4; D is uncertain. Germline CDR1 is MDHEN and CDR2 is SYDVKM. Trimming removed 5 bases from V and 4 bases from J, with 11 bases in between. CDR3 length: 14 residues. CDR3 sequence (DNA): TGTGCCAGCAGTCCGGCACGGTTTAATGAAAAACTGTTTTTT. Translation: CASSPARFNEKLFF.

The rearrangement links TRBV7-2 to TRBJ2-1; 9 bases are shared with TRBD2. V shed 5 bases and J 15 bases; nucleotides not matched to a gene: 11. The CDR3 has 13 amino acids. The V gene's germline CDR1 is SGHTA and CDR2 FQGNSA. For the CDR3, the DNA is TGTGCCAGCAGCACCCAACCGGGACTAGCTGTGTTCTTC. It specifies CASSTQPGLAVFF. The full variable domain, completed using reference TRBV7-2 and TRBJ2-1, is GAGVSQSPSNKVTEKGKDVELRCDPISGHTALYWYRQSLGQGLEFLIYFQGNSAPDKSGLPSDRFSAERTGGSVSTLTIQRTQQEDSAVYLCASSTQPGLAVFFGPGTRLTVL.

J is TRBJ2-7 and V is TRBV7-8; TRBD1 aligns across 8 bases. The CDR3 contains 18 residues. Trimming at V came to 5 bases and at J to 2 bases, leaving 17 bases not matched to a gene. The germline CDR1 and CDR2 sequences are SGHVS and FQNEAQ. The CDR3 DNA is TGTGCCAGCAGCGAAACGACCCTAGGACAGGGAATCCCCTACGAGCAGTACTTC. It is translated as CASSETTLGQGIPYEQYF.

The rearrangement links TRBV6-6 to TRBJ2-7; a possible D gene is TRBD2 (6 bases). The germline CDR1 and CDR2 sequences are MNHNY and SVGAGI (reference sequence). The CDR3 contains 15 residues. The ends were cut back, 5 bases at V and 0 bases at J, with 14 bases in the middle. The CDR3 coding sequence is TGTGCCAGCAGTGCGGGGCAGGGTGTCTCCTACGAGCAGTACTTC. Translated: CASSAGQGVSYEQYF.

V usage is TRBV7-8 and J usage is TRBJ2-2; 8 bases fit TRBD1. V trimming: 6 bases; J trimming: 5 bases; junction bases outside the gene matches: 8. The CDR3 sequence is 15 residues long. Germline V gene sequence: CDR1 SGHVS, CDR2 FQNEAQ. The CDR3: CASRKTGVETGELFF. CDR3 nucleotides: TGTGCCAGCAGGAAGACAGGGGTAGAGACCGGGGAGCTGTTTTTT.

This chain links TRBV28 with TRBJ2-7; 7 nucleotides align to TRBD2. CDR1 is MDHEN, CDR2 SYDVKM, per germline. Trimming cost V 5 bases and J 9 bases; bases outside gene matches: 13. CDR3 length: 14 residues. Written as DNA, the CDR3 is TGTGCCAGCAGTCCCGGTGGGGGGGGTCTTTCGCAGTACTTC. Residues: CASSPGGGGLSQYF.

The chain is built from TRBV18 and TRBJ2-7, with 8 bases identical to TRBD2. CDR3 length: 14 residues. Germline loops: CDR1 KGHSH, CDR2 LQKENI. The V segment lost 6 bases and the J segment 6 bases; nucleotides outside the gene matches: 10. CDR3: CASSPSGRVVEQYF. As DNA, the CDR3 is TGTGCCAGCTCCCCCAGCGGGAGAGTAGTCGAGCAGTACTTC.

The chain carries TRBV7-9 and TRBJ2-3; D is unresolved. This CDR3 comprises 16 residues. CDR1 and CDR2 (germline): SEHNR, FQNEAQ (reference sequence). V shed 5 bases and J shed 0 bases, with 15 bases lying between them. The chain's CDR3 is CASSPGGRRSTDTQYF. The CDR3, as DNA: TGTGCCAGCAGCCCCGGTGGAAGGCGAAGCACAGATACGCAGTATTTT.

The chain recombines TRBV30 with TRBJ1-1; no reliable D call. Germline V gene data show CDR1 as GTSNPN and CDR2 as SVGIG (reference sequence). V lost 2 bases, J lost 7 bases, and 14 bases lay in between. The CDR3 contains 13 residues. As DNA, the CDR3 is TGTGCCTGGAGTATCCGGGTAGACGGTGAAGCTTTCTTT. Encoded protein: CAWSIRVDGEAFF.

The V and J genes are TRBV5-1 and TRBJ2-2; perhaps TRBD1 as D (5 bases). Germline-derived CDR1 and CDR2 are SGHRS and YFSETQ. The V gene lost 3 bases and the J gene lost 2 bases, with 14 bases spanning the gap. The CDR3 extends over 16 amino acids. The CDR3 spells CASSWQGSVNTGELFF. The CDR3 bases are TGCGCCAGCAGCTGGCAGGGAAGCGTAAACACCGGGGAGCTGTTTTTT. Filled out from reference TRBV5-1 and TRBJ2-2, the complete variable domain reads KAGVTQTPRYLIKTRGQQVTLSCSPISGHRSVSWYQQTPGQGLQFLFEYFSETQRNKGNFPGRFSGRQFSNSRSEMNVSTLELGDSALYLCASSWQGSVNTGELFFGEGSRLTVL.